This T cell receptor beta chain was retrieved from a study of blood T cells in healthy people across ages. Study-wide results and limits: Researchers report that TCR beta diversity correlated strongly with naive T cell percentage.

This clonotype appeared a few times. Antigen specificity is unknown. For the second PCR, which ran for roughly 7 to 11 cycles, a sample-barcoded 5' primer and a J-beta primer mix were used. Via MiXCR, TCRdb re-called the 5' RACE reads, giving one row per CDR3 protein. In the table there are 650,000 to 1,000,000 distinct CDR3 sequences, roughly 34% of which are singletons. Germline CDR1 is MNHEY and CDR2 is SVGAGI. The CDR3 spans 16 residues. With 5 bases removed from V and 3 bases from J, the gap between germline ends came to 19 bases. This chain connects TRBV6-5 to TRBJ2-5, with D possibly matching TRBD2 (5 bases). This receptor was identified in a young man in good health. The sequencing input was blood. CDR3 sequence: CASSKRGRVGEETQYF. CDR3 sequence (DNA): TGTGCCAGCAGTAAACGCGGCCGGGTCGGGGAAGAGACCCAGTACTTC.